This entry lists 24 T cell receptor beta chains sequenced from one sample in a study of blood T cell repertoires in COVID-19. TCRdb's copy holds only in-frame clones and misses some; the assay was immunoSEQ multiplex PCR. The profile shows over 85,000 clones, approximately 87% of them singletons. Input material: peripheral blood. These receptors originate from a human donor with acute or convalescent COVID-19. The donor label of this sample is uncertain.

J is TRBJ2-3 and V is TRBV27; 10 bases agree with TRBD2. This CDR3 is 16 amino acids long. Losses at the gene ends were 5 bases for V and 3 bases for J; bases not matched to a gene: 8. Germline values: CDR1 MNHEY, CDR2 SMNVEV (reference sequence). The CDR3 bases are TGTGCCAGCAGTCGCCTAGCGGGGGCCCCGACAGATACGCAGTATTTT. Its protein is CASSRLAGAPTDTQYF.

This clone was detected a few times. The rearrangement uses TRBV27 and TRBJ2-2, with 7 bases aligning to TRBD1. Germline lookup yields CDR1 MNHEY and CDR2 SMNVEV (reference sequence). The V and J ends lost 3 bases and 3 bases, in that order; junction bases with no gene match: 1. The CDR3 sequence is 14 residues long. Here the CDR3 DNA reads TGTGCCAGCAGTTTCGACAGGGACACCGGGGAGCTGTTTTTT. Protein product: CASSFDRDTGELFF.

The rearrangement links TRBV19 to TRBJ2-7; D perhaps matches TRBD2 (7 bases). V shed 5 bases and J shed 6 bases, with 20 bases lying between them. This CDR3 comprises 15 residues. Germline V CDR1 and CDR2: LNHDA, SQIVND (reference sequence). Here the CDR3 reads CASSYVWGGGSEQYF. Here the CDR3 DNA reads TGTGCCAGTAGTTATGTATGGGGAGGGGGTAGCGAGCAGTACTTC.

The J gene is TRBJ2-1, the V gene TRBV7-2, with TRBD1 matching 8 bases. The J segment lost 3 bases and the V segment lost 5 bases, leaving 9 bases of the junction unmatched. CDR3 length: 16 residues. Germline CDR1 and CDR2: SGHTA and FQGNSA. The CDR3 here is CASSPVPGQVYNEQFF. CDR3 DNA sequence: TGTGCCAGCAGCCCCGTACCGGGACAGGTCTACAATGAGCAGTTCTTC.

This chain links TRBV28 with TRBJ1-5; weak D call: TRBD1 (5 bases). The CDR3 covers 16 residues. The germline gives CDR1 MDHEN, CDR2 SYDVKM. Trimming stripped 6 bases from V and 4 bases from J, with 19 bases between. The CDR3 is CASRTLGTFENQPQHF. In nucleotides, the CDR3 is TGTGCCAGCAGAACCCTCGGGACTTTCGAGAATCAGCCCCAGCATTTT.

V is TRBV10-3 and J is TRBJ1-4; 7 bases match TRBD1. Per germline, CDR1 ENHRY and CDR2 SYGVKD. The CDR3 totals 13 residues. V lost 8 bases, J lost 5 bases, and 5 bases stayed unmatched. DNA of the CDR3: TGTGCCATCGGGAGAGGGGGCAATGAAAAACTGTTTTTT. It yields the protein CAIGRGGNEKLFF.

The J gene is TRBJ2-3, the V gene TRBV10-3; 11 bases match TRBD2. This CDR3 has 19 residues. The trim removed 0 bases at V and 0 bases at J, leaving 8 bases unmatched. Germline values: CDR1 ENHRY, CDR2 SYGVKD. CDR3 loop: CAISESISGGARSTDTQYF. The CDR3 region has the DNA TGTGCCATCAGTGAGTCGATTAGCGGGGGGGCCCGCAGCACAGATACGCAGTATTTT.

In its sample, this clone was seen once. The chain carries TRBV4-2 and TRBJ1-5, with a possible D match to TRBD1 (5 bases). This CDR3 has 15 amino acids. Germline loops: CDR1 LGHNA, CDR2 YNFKEQ. V gave up 0 bases and J gave up 10 bases, with 16 bases separating them. CDR3 sequence: CASSQDYQGPQPQHF. CDR3 nucleotide sequence: TGTGCCAGCAGCCAAGATTACCAGGGCCCTCAACCCCAGCATTTT.

The chain has TRBV5-8 and TRBJ1-5, with D possibly matching TRBD1 (5 bases). V shed 9 bases and J shed 4 bases, with 14 bases lying between them. This CDR3 has 13 amino acids. CDR1 is SGHTS and CDR2 is YDEGEE in the germline V gene. The CDR3 DNA is TGTGCCACCCATCGACAGCTAAATCAGCCCCAGCATTTT. It is translated as CATHRQLNQPQHF. Looking up the rest from reference TRBV5-8 and TRBJ1-5 gives the full variable domain: EAGVTQSPTHLIKTRGQQATLRCSPISGHTSVYWYQQALGLGLQFLLWYDEGEERNRGNFPPRFSGRQFPNYSSELNVNALELEDSALYLCATHRQLNQPQHFGDGTRLSIL.

This CDR3 is CASSQDRASLNTEAFF. The CDR3 DNA reads as TGTGCCAGCAGCCAGGACAGGGCAAGTCTGAACACTGAAGCTTTCTTT. V usage is TRBV7-2 and J usage is TRBJ1-1; 8 bases fit TRBD1. V dropped 5 bases and J dropped 0; count of bases not matched to a gene: 8. The length of the CDR3 is 16 residues. Germline-derived CDR1 and CDR2 are SGHTA and FQGNSA.

The chain employs TRBV5-4 and TRBJ1-2, with TRBD1 as a possible D gene (6 bases). Germline loops: CDR1 SGHNT, CDR2 YYREEE (reference sequence). The CDR3 runs to 14 residues. Trimming stripped 5 bases from V and 4 bases from J, with 15 bases between. The DNA for the CDR3 is TGTGCCAGCAGTTCACAGGGTTTCAGCTATGGCTACACCTTC. It specifies CASSSQGFSYGYTF.

The chain uses TRBV5-4 and TRBJ1-1, with D uncertain. The CDR3 contains 14 residues. In germline, CDR1 is SGHNT, CDR2 YYREEE (reference sequence). Trimming removed 4 bases at V and 0 bases at J, with 10 bases between. The CDR3 loop reads CASSRRSMNTEAFF. DNA for the CDR3: TGTGCCAGCAGCCGCCGGTCCATGAACACTGAAGCTTTCTTT. Looking up the rest from reference TRBV5-4 and TRBJ1-1 gives the full variable domain: ETGVTQSPTHLIKTRGQQVTLRCSSQSGHNTVSWYQQALGQGPQFIFQYYREEENGRGNFPPRFSGLQFPNYSSELNVNALELDDSALYLCASSRRSMNTEAFFGQGTRLTVV.

J is TRBJ2-3 and V is TRBV28, with a tentative D call TRBD2 (7 bases). Trimming cost V 7 bases and J 5 bases, with 19 bases left between them. The CDR3 sequence is 15 residues long. Germline V lookup: CDR1 MDHEN, CDR2 SYDVKM. Written as DNA, the CDR3 is TGTGCCAGCACCTCCCGGGGCGGGGGCGAAGATACGCAGTATTTT. Translating it yields CASTSRGGGEDTQYF.

This clone has only one observation. This CDR3 is CASSSRLGGALNNEQFF. The CDR3 DNA reads as TGTGCCAGCAGCTCTAGATTAGGGGGGGCGCTTAACAATGAGCAGTTCTTC. The chain combines TRBV7-2 with TRBJ2-1; D possibly corresponds to TRBD2 (7 bases). Between the trimmed V and J ends, which lost 4 bases and 5 bases, there was a span of 21 bases. Germline V lookup: CDR1 SGHTA, CDR2 FQGNSA. This CDR3 is 17 amino acids long.

The gene calls are TRBV19 and TRBJ1-2, with D hard to call. Per the germline V gene, CDR1 is LNHDA and CDR2 is SQIVND (reference sequence). V was trimmed by 0 bases and J by 5 bases, leaving 13 bases between them. This CDR3 has 15 amino acids. The CDR3 loop reads CASSIEGSPSYGYTF. For the CDR3, the DNA is TGTGCCAGTAGTATAGAGGGCAGTCCCTCGTATGGCTACACCTTC.

This clone was counted only a few times. V usage is TRBV5-1 and J usage is TRBJ2-7; perhaps TRBD1 as D (6 bases). V lost 0 bases to trimming and J lost 1 base, with 8 bases between them. CDR3 size: 14 residues. Germline V gene sequence: CDR1 SGHRS, CDR2 YFSETQ. The CDR3 here is CASSLATGSYEQYF. CDR3 in DNA: TGCGCCAGCAGCTTGGCGACAGGTTCCTACGAGCAGTACTTC.

This chain uses TRBV4-3 with TRBJ1-4; the D gene is possibly TRBD1 (6 bases). The CDR3 has 17 amino acids. Trimming shortened V by 1 base and J by 2 bases, and 14 bases separated the two germline ends. Germline V gives CDR1 LGHNA, CDR2 YSLEER. As DNA, the CDR3 is TGCGCCAGCAGCCAAGGGGGGGGCTTTGCGACTAATGAAAAACTGTTTTTT. Translated, it gives CASSQGGGFATNEKLFF.

This chain links TRBV25-1 with TRBJ1-1; D may be TRBD1 (5 bases). The V and J ends lost 0 bases and 4 bases respectively, with 12 bases between them. Germline V lookup: CDR1 MGHDK, CDR2 SYGVNS. The CDR3 length is 15 residues. The CDR3 is CASSEYEGRGTEAFF. The CDR3 DNA reads as TGTGCCAGCAGTGAATACGAGGGGAGGGGCACTGAAGCTTTCTTT.

This clone was observed a few times. The gene calls are TRBV29-1 and TRBJ1-1, with 8 bases fitting TRBD1. Germline-derived CDR1 and CDR2 are SQVTM and ANQGSEA. The J segment lost 3 bases and the V segment lost 7 bases, leaving 4 bases of the junction unmatched. The CDR3 consists of 12 residues. This CDR3 is CSGTQGDTEAFF. CDR3 coding DNA: TGCAGCGGTACACAGGGGGACACTGAAGCTTTCTTT.

The V call is TRBV6-5, the J call TRBJ2-7, with D possibly being TRBD1 (5 bases). The V and J ends lost 10 bases and 0 bases respectively, with 16 bases between them. The CDR3 runs 14 residues. Germline values: CDR1 MNHEY, CDR2 SVGAGI. The CDR3 reads CATVNRFSSYEQYF. The CDR3 DNA reads TGTGCCACCGTGAACAGGTTCAGCTCCTACGAGCAGTACTTC.

The chain is built from TRBV7-9 and TRBJ1-2, with D possibly TRBD1 on 5 matching bases. From germline, CDR1 is SEHNR and CDR2 FQNEAQ (reference sequence). The CDR3 consists of 16 residues. The germline V and J ends were trimmed by 4 bases and 7 bases, with 22 bases remaining between them. CDR3 bases: TGTGCCAGCAGCTCGTTCTGGAGGGACGGAGGAGCTGGCTACACCTTC. It translates to CASSSFWRDGGAGYTF.

The chain couples TRBV29-1 to TRBJ1-1, with D tentatively TRBD1 (6 bases). Trimming stripped 6 bases from V and 2 bases from J, with 10 bases between. The germline V gene encodes CDR1 SQVTM and CDR2 ANQGSEA. CDR3 size: 12 residues. The CDR3 DNA sequence: TGCAGCGTGGAACAGGGAAACACTGAAGCTTTCTTT. It translates to CSVEQGNTEAFF.

The chain carries TRBV7-9 and TRBJ2-7; 8 nucleotides agree with TRBD1. The CDR3 covers 13 residues. V lost 5 bases to trimming and J lost 3 bases; unmatched junction nucleotides: 3. Per the germline V gene, CDR1 is SEHNR and CDR2 is FQNEAQ (reference sequence). The DNA of the CDR3 is TGTGCCAGCAGCCCAGGACAGGGCTACGAGCAGTACTTC. It encodes CASSPGQGYEQYF.

The chain combines TRBV4-2 with TRBJ2-1, with a tentative D call TRBD2 (6 bases). The CDR3 sequence is 18 residues long. V lost 0 bases and J 5 bases, leaving 20 bases between the germline ends. Germline CDR1 reads LGHNA; CDR2 reads YNFKEQ. The CDR3 region is CASSQEGGGAPLNNEQFF. CDR3 nucleotides: TGTGCCAGCAGCCAAGAGGGAGGTGGGGCGCCGCTCAACAATGAGCAGTTCTTC.